A single sample gave rise to the 11 T cell receptor beta chains below, sequenced in a study of Graves' ophthalmopathy and Graves' hyperthyroidism. As the template, RNA transcripts were used to amplify TCR beta CDR3 regions. HTBI primers primed a first-round RT-PCR, and a second-round multiplex PCR followed. TCRdb recomputed calls from the multiplex PCR reads with MiXCR, one row per CDR3 protein. The sample contains around 600,000 distinct CDR3 sequences, roughly 41% of which appear only once. The sequenced sample was peripheral blood. Receptors were obtained from an adult man with Graves' ophthalmopathy.

This clonotype appeared a few times. The genes are TRBV12-5 and TRBJ1-2, with 7 bases lining up with TRBD1. The CDR3 runs 17 residues. The germline V gene encodes CDR1 LGHNT and CDR2 FRNRAP. Unmatched junction bases numbered 15, after V lost 0 bases and J lost 8 bases. CDR3 sequence: CASGLVTGQVTVRGYTF. The CDR3 DNA reads as TGTGCTAGTGGTTTGGTGACCGGACAGGTAACAGTGAGGGGCTACACCTTC.

This clonotype was seen ten or more times. The chain couples TRBV2 to TRBJ1-2, with a weak D call TRBD1 (5 bases). The CDR3 has 14 residues. The V and J ends lost 2 bases and 5 bases respectively, with 12 bases between them. The germline CDR1 and CDR2 sequences are SNHLY and FYNNEI. This CDR3 is CASSELGGSYGYTF. The CDR3 DNA follows: TGTGCCAGCAGTGAATTGGGGGGGAGTTATGGCTACACCTTC.

The table lists this clonotype with many counts. The chain uses TRBV5-1 and TRBJ1-2, with D perhaps TRBD1 (6 bases). Germline values: CDR1 SGHRS, CDR2 YFSETQ. The CDR3 is 13 amino acids. The germline V and J ends were trimmed by 4 bases and 8 bases, with 15 bases remaining between them. The CDR3 protein is CASSKDSLKGYTF. In nucleotides, the CDR3 is TGCGCCAGCAGCAAGGACAGCCTAAAGGGCTACACCTTC.

The V gene is TRBV7-9, the J gene TRBJ2-6; 7 nucleotides agree with TRBD1. The V segment lost 6 bases and the J segment 2 bases; nucleotides outside the gene matches: 4. Germline-derived CDR1 and CDR2 are SEHNR and FQNEAQ (reference sequence). The CDR3 consists of 15 residues. Written as DNA, the CDR3 is TGTGCCAGCAGTGAAACAGGGGCTGGGGCCAACGTCCTGACTTTC. It encodes CASSETGAGANVLTF.

This clonotype was detected many times. The CDR3, as DNA: TGTGCCAGCAGCAGGGGACAGGGCCTGTCACCCCTCCACTTT. Residues: CASSRGQGLSPLHF. The V and J genes are TRBV7-9 and TRBJ1-6, with 9 bases aligning to TRBD1. CDR3 length: 14 amino acids. Unmatched junction bases numbered 6, after V lost 5 bases and J lost 10 bases. Per germline, CDR1 SEHNR and CDR2 FQNEAQ (reference sequence).

The chain uses TRBV25-1 and TRBJ2-5; D unclear. V was trimmed by 11 bases and J by 1 base, leaving 14 bases between them. The CDR3 is 13 amino acids. Germline V gene lookup returns CDR1 MGHDK and CDR2 SYGVNS. The CDR3 DNA is TGTGCCTGGAGTGTTTGGTCCCAAGAGACCCAGTACTTC. Encoded protein: CAWSVWSQETQYF.

The chain links TRBV7-2 to TRBJ1-1, with a weak D call TRBD1 (6 bases). Germline-derived CDR1 and CDR2 are SGHTA and FQGNSA. CDR3 length: 12 amino acids. The V end was cut by 4 bases, the J end by 7 bases, with 10 bases between. In DNA form, the CDR3 reads TGTGCCAGCAGCTCAGGGGCTAATGAAGCTTTCTTT. Translating gives CASSSGANEAFF.

This clonotype was found a few times. The chain is built from TRBV12-3 or TRBV12-4 and TRBJ2-5; D may be TRBD2 (7 bases). The CDR3 is made up of 14 amino acids. V was trimmed by 5 bases and J by 5 bases, leaving 15 bases between them. CDR3 sequence reads: CASSIGGGAETQYF. The CDR3 nucleotides are TGTGCCAGCAGTATAGGGGGGGGGGCGGAGACCCAGTACTTC.

On this clonotype: The junction differs from germline at one of its ends, possibly a read error. V is TRBV10-3 and J is TRBJ2-7; 12 bases agree with TRBD1. From germline, CDR1 is ENHRY and CDR2 SYGVKD. The CDR3 totals 16 residues. CDR3 sequence (DNA): TGTGCCAGCAGTTCGCTAGCGGGACAGGGGGCTTACGAGCAGTACTTC. This codes for CASSSLAGQGAYEQYF.

This clonotype was counted only a few times. The rearrangement links TRBV3-1 to TRBJ2-5; TRBD1 might be the D (6 bases). The CDR3 spans 14 residues. From germline, CDR1 is LGHDT and CDR2 YNNKEL (reference sequence). Trimming cost V 4 bases and J 5 bases, with 14 bases left between them. CDR3 residues: CASSLQGIRETQYF. CDR3 bases: TGTGCCAGCAGCCTGCAGGGGATACGGGAGACCCAGTACTTC.

The genes are TRBV6-2 or TRBV6-3 and TRBJ2-7; D is perhaps TRBD1 (6 bases). Germline CDR1 MNHEY, CDR2 SVGEGT. V shed 1 base and J shed 4 bases, with 8 bases lying between them. CDR3 length: 13 amino acids. CDR3 in amino acids: CASSYYQGYEQYF. CDR3 coding DNA: TGTGCCAGCAGTTACTACCAGGGGTACGAGCAGTACTTC.